This T cell receptor (beta chain) comes out of a study of response to subunit inactivated influenza vaccine. Study-wide results and caveats: A suggestion made by the authors is that each seasonal influenza vaccination recruits few new T cells.

This clonotype was seen a few times. Antigen: not known. Germline V gene lookup returns CDR1 SGDLS and CDR2 YYNGEE. The CDR3 totals 18 residues. The ends lost 1 base at V and 7 bases at J; junction bases unmatched: 16. TCRdb itself ran the RT-PCR reads through MiXCR, one entry per CDR3 protein. This sample has hundreds of thousands of distinct CDR3 sequences, with roughly 12% found just once. The material was PBMCs from blood, obtained on the day of vaccination. The chain links TRBV9 to TRBJ2-1, with 8 bases matching TRBD2. The sequence was obtained from a man in his forties or fifties who received an inactivated influenza vaccine. Here the CDR3 reads CASSVSSPGRGAANEQFF. The CDR3 DNA sequence: TGTGCCAGCAGCGTATCGTCCCCCGGGCGGGGGGCCGCAAATGAGCAGTTCTTC.